This T cell receptor (beta chain) was captured in a study of radiotherapy plus CTLA-4 blockade in lung cancer. Assay used: immunoSEQ multiplex PCR; TCRdb lists only in-frame clones, some missing. The profile covers about 90,000 clones, with approximately 82% appearing a single time and about 14% taken by the ten largest. About this clone itself: Its target is unknown.

Findings and limits, study-wide: The best predictor of response was reported to be early blood T cell clone dynamics, with interferon-beta.

The origin of this receptor is a human donor with non-small cell lung cancer that progressed on radiotherapy plus ipilimumab. This sample comprised peripheral blood, obtained from a patient treated with radiotherapy plus ipilimumab.

The CDR3 DNA reads as TGTGCCAGCAGTTCCCCCGCCGGGGGTAATGAAAAACTGTTTTTT. Its translation: CASSSPAGGNEKLFF. The rearrangement uses TRBV6-5 and TRBJ1-4, with D tentatively TRBD1 (5 bases). Germline loops: CDR1 MNHEY, CDR2 SVGAGI. The CDR3 is made up of 15 amino acids. The V end lost 4 bases, the J end lost 4 bases, and 13 bases lay between the germline ends.